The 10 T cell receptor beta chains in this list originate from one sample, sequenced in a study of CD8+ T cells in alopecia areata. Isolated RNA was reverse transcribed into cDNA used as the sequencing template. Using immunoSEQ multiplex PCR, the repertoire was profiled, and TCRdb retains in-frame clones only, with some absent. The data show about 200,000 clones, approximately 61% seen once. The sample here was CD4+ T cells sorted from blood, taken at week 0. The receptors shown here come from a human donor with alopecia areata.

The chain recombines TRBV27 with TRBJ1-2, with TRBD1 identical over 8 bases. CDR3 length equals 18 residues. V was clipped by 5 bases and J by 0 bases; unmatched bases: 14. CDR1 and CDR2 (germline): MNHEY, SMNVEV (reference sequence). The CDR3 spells CASSPRARGLSANYGYTF. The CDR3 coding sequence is TGTGCCAGCAGTCCACGGGCCAGGGGGCTTTCAGCTAACTATGGCTACACCTTC.

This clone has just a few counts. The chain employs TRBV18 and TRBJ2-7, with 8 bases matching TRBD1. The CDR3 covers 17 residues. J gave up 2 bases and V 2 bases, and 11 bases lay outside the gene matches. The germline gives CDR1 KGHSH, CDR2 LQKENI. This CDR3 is CASSPAGGGQGTYEQYF. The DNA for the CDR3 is TGTGCCAGCTCACCAGCAGGGGGAGGACAGGGCACCTACGAGCAGTACTTC.

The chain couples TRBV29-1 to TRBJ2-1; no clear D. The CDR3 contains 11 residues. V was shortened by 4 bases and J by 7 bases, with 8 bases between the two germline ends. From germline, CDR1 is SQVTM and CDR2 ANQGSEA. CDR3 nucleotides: TGCAGCGTTGTTCCCCTTAATGAGCAGTTCTTC. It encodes CSVVPLNEQFF.

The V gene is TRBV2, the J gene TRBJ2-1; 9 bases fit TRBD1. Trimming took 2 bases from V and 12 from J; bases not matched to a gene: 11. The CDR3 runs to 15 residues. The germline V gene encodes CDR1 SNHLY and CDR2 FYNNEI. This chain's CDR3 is CASSEYGTGPLRQFF. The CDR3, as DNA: TGTGCCAGCAGTGAATACGGGACAGGGCCCCTGAGGCAGTTCTTC.

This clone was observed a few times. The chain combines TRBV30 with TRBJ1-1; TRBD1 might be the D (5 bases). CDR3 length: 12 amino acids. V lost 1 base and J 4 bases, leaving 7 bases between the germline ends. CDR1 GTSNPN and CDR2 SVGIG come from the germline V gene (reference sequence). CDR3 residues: CAWSGGGTEAFF. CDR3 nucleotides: TGTGCCTGGAGTGGGGGGGGCACTGAAGCTTTCTTT.

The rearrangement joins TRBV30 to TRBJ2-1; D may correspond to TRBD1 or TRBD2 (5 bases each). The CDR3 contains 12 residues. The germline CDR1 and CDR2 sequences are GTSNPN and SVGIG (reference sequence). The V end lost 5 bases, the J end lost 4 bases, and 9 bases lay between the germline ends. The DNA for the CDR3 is TGTGCCTGGGGGGGAGTTTACAATGAGCAGTTCTTC. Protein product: CAWGGVYNEQFF.

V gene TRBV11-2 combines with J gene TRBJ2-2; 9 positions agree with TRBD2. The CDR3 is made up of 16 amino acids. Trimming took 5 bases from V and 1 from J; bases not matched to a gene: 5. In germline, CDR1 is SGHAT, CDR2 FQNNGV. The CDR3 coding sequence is TGTGCCAGCAGCAACATACTAGCGGGGAACACCGGGGAGCTGTTTTTT. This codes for CASSNILAGNTGELFF.

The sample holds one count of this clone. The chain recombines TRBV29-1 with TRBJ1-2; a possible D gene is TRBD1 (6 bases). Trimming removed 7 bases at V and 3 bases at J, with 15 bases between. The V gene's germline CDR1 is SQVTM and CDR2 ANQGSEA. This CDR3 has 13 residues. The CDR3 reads CSGRQGQDYGYTF. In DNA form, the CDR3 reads TGCAGCGGCCGGCAGGGGCAAGACTATGGCTACACCTTC.

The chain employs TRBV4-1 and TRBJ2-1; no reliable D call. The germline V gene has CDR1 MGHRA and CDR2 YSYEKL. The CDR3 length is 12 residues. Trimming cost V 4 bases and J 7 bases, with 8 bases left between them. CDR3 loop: CASSPMGNEQFF. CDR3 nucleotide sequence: TGCGCCAGCAGCCCGATGGGTAATGAGCAGTTCTTC.

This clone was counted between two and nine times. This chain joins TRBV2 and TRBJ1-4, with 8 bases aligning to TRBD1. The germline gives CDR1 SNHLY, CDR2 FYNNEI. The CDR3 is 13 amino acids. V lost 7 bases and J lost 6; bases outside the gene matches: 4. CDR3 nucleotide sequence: TGTGCCAGCAACAGGGGGAGGGATGAAAAACTGTTTTTT. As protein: CASNRGRDEKLFF.